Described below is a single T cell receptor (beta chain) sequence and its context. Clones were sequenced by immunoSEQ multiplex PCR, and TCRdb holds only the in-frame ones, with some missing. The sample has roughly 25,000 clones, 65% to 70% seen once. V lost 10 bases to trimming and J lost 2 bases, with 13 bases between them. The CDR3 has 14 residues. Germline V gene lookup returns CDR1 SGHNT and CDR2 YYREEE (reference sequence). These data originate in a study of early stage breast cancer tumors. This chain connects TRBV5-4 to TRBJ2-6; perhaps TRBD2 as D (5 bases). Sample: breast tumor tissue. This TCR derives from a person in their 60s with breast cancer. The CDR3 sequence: CAGRLSTGANVLTF. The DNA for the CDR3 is TGTGCCGGACGACTAAGCACTGGGGCCAACGTCCTGACTTTC.